The sequence of this T cell receptor (beta chain) was determined in a study of response to subunit inactivated influenza vaccine. Broader study findings: Authors suggested that a seasonal influenza vaccination recruits few new T cells each time.

This clonotype has just a few counts. The antigen is unknown. TCRdb ran MiXCR on the RT-PCR reads and lists one entry per CDR3 protein. The sample records about 700,000 distinct CDR3 sequences, approximately 14% being singletons. Germline V CDR1 and CDR2: LNHNV, YYDKDF (reference sequence). V shed 5 bases and J 5 bases; nucleotides not matched to a gene: 12. The length of the CDR3 is 16 residues. Sequences were derived from PBMCs from blood, sampled 14 days before vaccination. This sequence originates from a man between 50 and 59 years old who received an inactivated influenza vaccine. This sequence joins TRBV15 and TRBJ2-5, with 9 bases that match TRBD2. The CDR3 nucleotides are TGTGCCACCAGCTGGAGCGGGGGGTTATCTAGGGAGACCCAGTACTTC. Its protein product is CATSWSGGLSRETQYF.